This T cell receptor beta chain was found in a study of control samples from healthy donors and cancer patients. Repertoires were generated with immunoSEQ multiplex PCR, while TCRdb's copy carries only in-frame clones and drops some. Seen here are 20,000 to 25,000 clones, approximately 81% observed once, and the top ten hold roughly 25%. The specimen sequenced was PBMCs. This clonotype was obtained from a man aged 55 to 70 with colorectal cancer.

DNA of the CDR3: TGTGCCAGCAGCCGTAACACGAACACTGAAGCTTTCTTT. This translates into CASSRNTNTEAFF. The chain uses TRBV7-9 and TRBJ1-1; no clear D gene. The CDR3 runs to 13 residues. Trimming shortened V by 5 bases and J by 1 base, and 8 bases separated the two germline ends. Germline CDR1 SEHNR, CDR2 FQNEAQ (reference sequence).